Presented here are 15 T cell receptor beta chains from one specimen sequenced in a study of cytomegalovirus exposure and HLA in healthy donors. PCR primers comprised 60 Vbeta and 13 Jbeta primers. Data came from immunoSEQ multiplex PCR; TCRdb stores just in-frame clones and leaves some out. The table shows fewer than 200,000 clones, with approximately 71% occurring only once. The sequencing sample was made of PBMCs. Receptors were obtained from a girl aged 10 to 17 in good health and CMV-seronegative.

For the CDR3, the DNA is TGTGCCAGCAGCTTAGATTCGACAGCCGGCTCCTACGAGCAGTACTTC. This encodes CASSLDSTAGSYEQYF. The chain links TRBV7-2 to TRBJ2-7; tentative D call: TRBD1 (5 bases). This CDR3 spans 16 amino acids. The germline V gene has CDR1 SGHTA and CDR2 FQGNSA. The V end was cut by 1 base, the J end by 0 bases, with 13 bases between.

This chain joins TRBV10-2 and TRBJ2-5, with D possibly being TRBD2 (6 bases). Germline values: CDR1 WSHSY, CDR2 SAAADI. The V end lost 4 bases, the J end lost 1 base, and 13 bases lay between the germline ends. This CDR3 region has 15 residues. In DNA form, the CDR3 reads TGCGCCAGCAGTGTCCCTCTAGCGCCCCAAGAGACCCAGTACTTC. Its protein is CASSVPLAPQETQYF.

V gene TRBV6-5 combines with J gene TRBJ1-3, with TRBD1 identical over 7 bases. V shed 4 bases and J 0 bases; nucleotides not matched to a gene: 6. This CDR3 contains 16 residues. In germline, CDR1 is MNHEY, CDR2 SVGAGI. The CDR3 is CASSLRQGVSGNTIYF. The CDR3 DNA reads TGTGCCAGCAGTTTACGACAGGGAGTCTCTGGAAACACCATATATTTT.

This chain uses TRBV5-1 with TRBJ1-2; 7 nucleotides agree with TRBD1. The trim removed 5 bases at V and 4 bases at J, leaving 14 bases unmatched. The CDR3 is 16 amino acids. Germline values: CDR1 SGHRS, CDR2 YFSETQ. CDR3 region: CASRFIGGQFGYGYTF. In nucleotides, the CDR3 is TGCGCCAGCAGATTTATAGGGGGCCAGTTTGGCTATGGCTACACCTTC.

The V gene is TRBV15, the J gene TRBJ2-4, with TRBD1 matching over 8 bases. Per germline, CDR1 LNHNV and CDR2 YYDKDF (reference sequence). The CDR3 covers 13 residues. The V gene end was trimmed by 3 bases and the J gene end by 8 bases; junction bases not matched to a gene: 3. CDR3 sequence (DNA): TGTGCCACCAGCAGTGACAGGGGCGACATTCAGTACTTC. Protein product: CATSSDRGDIQYF.

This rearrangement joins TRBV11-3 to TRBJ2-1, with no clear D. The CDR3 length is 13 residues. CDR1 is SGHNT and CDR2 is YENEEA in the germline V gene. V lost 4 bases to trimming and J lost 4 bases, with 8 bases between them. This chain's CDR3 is CASSSGPYNEQFF. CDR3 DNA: TGTGCCAGCAGCTCTGGGCCTTACAATGAGCAGTTCTTC.

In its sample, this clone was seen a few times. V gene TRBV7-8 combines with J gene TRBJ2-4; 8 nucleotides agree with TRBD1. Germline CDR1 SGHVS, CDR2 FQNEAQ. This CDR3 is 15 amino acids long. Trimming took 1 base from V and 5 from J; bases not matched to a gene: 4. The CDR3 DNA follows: TGTGCCAGCAGCTTAGGGCGGGGACAGGAAAACATTCAGTACTTC. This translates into CASSLGRGQENIQYF. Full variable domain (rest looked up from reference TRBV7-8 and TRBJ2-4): GAGVSQSPRYKVAKRGQDVALRCDPISGHVSLFWYQQALGQGPEFLTYFQNEAQLDKSGLPSDRFFAERPEGSVSTLKIQRTQQEDSAVYLCASSLGRGQENIQYFGAGTRLSVL.

CDR3 protein: CASSLGTSRSNTGELFF. The CDR3 nucleotides read TGTGCCAGCAGTCTTGGGACTAGCAGATCGAACACCGGGGAGCTGTTTTTT. The chain couples TRBV5-6 to TRBJ2-2; 9 bases are shared with TRBD2. J lost 0 bases, V lost 5 bases, and 8 bases had no gene match. This CDR3 has 17 amino acids. Germline V CDR1 and CDR2: SGHDT, YYEEEE.

This CDR3 is CASSHLPGQDRGSNYGYTF. The CDR3 DNA reads as TGCGCCAGCAGCCACCTTCCCGGGCAGGACAGGGGGTCTAACTATGGCTACACCTTC. The J gene is TRBJ1-2, the V gene TRBV4-1; TRBD1 aligns across 10 bases. With 3 bases clipped from V and 0 bases from J, the junction kept 13 bases outside the gene matches. Germline-derived CDR1 and CDR2 are MGHRA and YSYEKL. The CDR3 is 19 amino acids.

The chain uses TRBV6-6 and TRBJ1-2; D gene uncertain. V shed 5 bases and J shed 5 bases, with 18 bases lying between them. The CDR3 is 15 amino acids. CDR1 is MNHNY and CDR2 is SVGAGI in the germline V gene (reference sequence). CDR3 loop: CASSLAGSTRYGYTF. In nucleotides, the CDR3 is TGTGCCAGCAGTCTCGCGGGAAGTACTAGGTATGGCTACACCTTC.

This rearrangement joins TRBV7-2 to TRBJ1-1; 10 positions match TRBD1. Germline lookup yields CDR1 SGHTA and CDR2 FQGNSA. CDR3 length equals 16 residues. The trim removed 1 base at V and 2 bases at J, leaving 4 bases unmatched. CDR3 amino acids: CASSLVRTGGNTEAFF. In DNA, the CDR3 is TGTGCCAGCAGCTTAGTCCGGACAGGGGGTAACACTGAAGCTTTCTTT.

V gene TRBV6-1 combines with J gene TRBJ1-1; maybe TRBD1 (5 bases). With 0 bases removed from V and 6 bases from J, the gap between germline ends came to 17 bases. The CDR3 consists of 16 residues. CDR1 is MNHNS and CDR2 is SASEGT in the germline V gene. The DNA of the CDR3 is TGTGCCAGCAGTGAAGCAGGGGTAGGGCGATGGGCTGAAGCTTTCTTT. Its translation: CASSEAGVGRWAEAFF.

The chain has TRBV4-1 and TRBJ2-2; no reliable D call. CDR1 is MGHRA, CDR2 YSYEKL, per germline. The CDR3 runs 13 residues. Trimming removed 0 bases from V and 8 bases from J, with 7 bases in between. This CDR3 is CASSQEETGELFF. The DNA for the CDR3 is TGCGCCAGCAGCCAAGAAGAGACTGGGGAGCTGTTTTTT.

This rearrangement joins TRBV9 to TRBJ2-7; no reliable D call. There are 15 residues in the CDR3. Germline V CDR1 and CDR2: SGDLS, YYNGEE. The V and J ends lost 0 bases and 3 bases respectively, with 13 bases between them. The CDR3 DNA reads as TGTGCCAGCAGCGTAGGTCCACGCGGAGACTACGAGCAGTACTTC. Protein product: CASSVGPRGDYEQYF. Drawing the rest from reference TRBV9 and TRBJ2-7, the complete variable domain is DSGVTQTPKHLITATGQRVTLRCSPRSGDLSVYWYQQSLDQGLQFLIQYYNGEERAKGNILERFSAQQFPDLHSELNLSSLELGDSALYFCASSVGPRGDYEQYFGPGTRLTVT.

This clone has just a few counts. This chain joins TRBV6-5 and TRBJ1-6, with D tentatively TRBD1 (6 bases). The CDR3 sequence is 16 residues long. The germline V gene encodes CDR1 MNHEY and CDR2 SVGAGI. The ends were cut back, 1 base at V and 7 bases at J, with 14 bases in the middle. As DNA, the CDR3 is TGTGCCAGCAGTTACTTAGCTCAGGGGATAAATTCACCCCTCCACTTT. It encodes CASSYLAQGINSPLHF.